Following are 16 T cell receptor beta chains from one sample sequenced in a study of post-analysis software for immune sequencing data. Findings and limits, study-wide: A few TRBV segments occurring more often in patients than controls included TRBV5-6, TRBV5-1 and TRBV20-1.

Presence of unique molecular identifiers characterized the TCR beta cDNA libraries. Via MiXCR, TCRdb re-called the PCR reads, giving one row per CDR3 protein. Among a few hundred thousand distinct CDR3 sequences listed, 34% were seen once. These receptors have no identified antigens. The sequenced sample consisted of blood. The receptors derive from a girl aged 2-17 years with multiple sclerosis.

In regard to this clonotype: Without the conserved terminal phenylalanine or tryptophan, this CDR3 likely stems from a read error. The chain carries TRBV6-5 and TRBJ1-2; D remains ambiguous. The germline gives CDR1 MNHEY, CDR2 SVGAGI. Trimming took 0 bases from V and 4 from J, leaving 9 bases between them. There are 14 residues in the CDR3. CDR3 sequence: CASSYSREGYGYTC. CDR3 coding DNA: TGTGCCAGCAGTTACTCTCGGGAGGGCTATGGCTACACCTGC.

The chain links TRBV12-3 or TRBV12-4 to TRBJ1-4; tentatively, D is TRBD1 (5 bases). This CDR3 spans 17 amino acids. V lost 6 bases and J lost 3, with 20 bases in between. The CDR3 loop is CASRAGTGVSANEKLFF. The CDR3, as DNA: TGTGCCAGCAGGGCCGGAACAGGCGTTTCCGCTAATGAAAAACTGTTTTTT.

The gene calls are TRBV27 and TRBJ2-1, with D uncertain. CDR1 is MNHEY and CDR2 is SMNVEV in the germline V gene (reference sequence). This CDR3 is 15 amino acids long. Trimming stripped 5 bases from V and 4 bases from J, with 15 bases between. CDR3 protein: CASSDGPFLYNEQFF. CDR3 nucleotide sequence: TGTGCCAGCAGTGACGGACCGTTCCTTTACAATGAGCAGTTCTTC.

The chain employs TRBV10-3 and TRBJ1-5, with 9 bases lining up with TRBD1. This CDR3 is built from 13 residues. In germline, CDR1 is ENHRY, CDR2 SYGVKD. V was pared by 10 bases and J by 4 bases, with 5 bases of the junction left unmatched. The CDR3 DNA reads TGTGCCACCAAACAGGGGGCGAATCAGCCCCAGCATTTT. This translates into CATKQGANQPQHF.

CDR3 sequence: CASSFRGGDADTQYF. CDR3 DNA sequence: TGTGCCAGCAGTTTTAGAGGGGGTGATGCAGATACGCAGTATTTT. The chain joins TRBV6-6 to TRBJ2-3; a possible D gene is TRBD1 (6 bases). The CDR3 extends over 15 amino acids. V was clipped by 4 bases and J by 4 bases, with 15 bases between them. Germline CDR1 MNHNY, CDR2 SVGAGI (reference sequence).

This rearrangement joins TRBV20-1 to TRBJ2-3, with D possibly being TRBD1 (6 bases). The length of the CDR3 is 15 residues. V lost 6 bases and J lost 2, with 18 bases in between. CDR1 DFQATT and CDR2 SNEGSKA come from the germline V gene (reference sequence). The CDR3 bases are TGCAGTGCGGCCGGGATGAGGGGGAACACAGATACGCAGTATTTT. This gives the protein CSAAGMRGNTDTQYF.

This clonotype showed up just a few times. The rearrangement links TRBV20-1 to TRBJ2-7, with D possibly TRBD1 on 6 matching bases. The CDR3 covers 12 residues. Trimming removed 5 bases from V and 3 bases from J, with 11 bases in between. The V gene's germline CDR1 is DFQATT and CDR2 SNEGSKA (reference sequence). In DNA form, the CDR3 reads TGCAGTGCTCGGACAGAGGACTACGAGCAGTACTTC. Translation gives CSARTEDYEQYF.

The V gene is TRBV20-1, the J gene TRBJ1-5; no definite D call. Trimming stripped 1 base from V and 0 bases from J, with 19 bases between. The germline V gene encodes CDR1 DFQATT and CDR2 SNEGSKA (reference sequence). This CDR3 region has 18 residues. The CDR3 loop is CSARATPTHDVSNQPQHF. The CDR3 nucleotides are TGCAGTGCTAGAGCTACTCCGACCCACGACGTTAGCAATCAGCCCCAGCATTTT.

The chain couples TRBV29-1 to TRBJ1-4; D perhaps matches TRBD1 (6 bases). This CDR3 has 13 residues. The ends were cut back, 6 bases at V and 8 bases at J, with 16 bases in the middle. Germline V gene data show CDR1 as SQVTM and CDR2 as ANQGSEA. The DNA of the CDR3 is TGCAGCGTACCGGGACACGCGGGGGAAAAACTGTTTTTT. Its translation is CSVPGHAGEKLFF.

A word on this clonotype: This may be a read error, as it is one base from a much larger clone. The rearrangement links TRBV24-1 to TRBJ1-4; 7 bases agree with TRBD1. Germline V gives CDR1 KGHDR, CDR2 SFDVKD. The CDR3 sequence is 15 residues long. V trimming: 4 bases; J trimming: 3 bases; junction bases outside the gene matches: 4. This chain's CDR3 is CATSEAGTANEKLFF. Here the CDR3 DNA reads TGTGCCACCAGTGAGGCCGGGACAGCTAATGAAAAACTGTTTTTT.

CDR3 sequence (DNA): TGTGCCAGCAGCGAATGGGACAGGGTGGATGGCTACACCTTC. It translates to CASSEWDRVDGYTF. This sequence joins TRBV7-9 and TRBJ1-2; TRBD1 matches at 9 bases. CDR3 length: 14 amino acids. Per the germline V gene, CDR1 is SEHNR and CDR2 is FQNEAQ (reference sequence). J gave up 6 bases and V 5 bases, and 7 bases lay outside the gene matches.

A word on this clonotype: Possible read error: a much larger clone is one base away. This chain joins TRBV14 and TRBJ2-2; D unclear. The CDR3 is 14 residues long. The V gene's germline CDR1 is SGHDN and CDR2 FVKESK. The CDR3 DNA reads as TGTGCCAGCAGCCAAGCAACACGGACCGAGGAGCTGTTTTTT. Protein sequence: CASSQATRTEELFF.

In this sample, this clonotype turned up a few times. The chain joins TRBV20-1 to TRBJ1-1, with 8 bases matching TRBD1. V shed 2 bases, J shed 5 bases, and the junction held 10 bases outside the gene matches. The germline CDR1 and CDR2 sequences are DFQATT and SNEGSKA (reference sequence). The length of the CDR3 is 15 residues. The DNA of the CDR3 is TGCAGTGCTAGATTTCGTCAGGGGGCAAGTACTGAAGCTTTCTTT. Protein product: CSARFRQGASTEAFF.

The genes are TRBV7-9 and TRBJ2-7; the D gene is possibly TRBD1 (7 bases). The V end lost 5 bases, the J end lost 6 bases, and 17 bases lay between the germline ends. Germline assignment: CDR1 SEHNR and CDR2 FQNEAQ (reference sequence). The CDR3 is 14 amino acids. CDR3 nucleotide sequence: TGTGCCAGCAGCCCCAGGGGGGAAGTAGGCGAGCAGTACTTC. It specifies CASSPRGEVGEQYF.

The chain combines TRBV10-2 with TRBJ2-5, with 11 bases that match TRBD2. Trimming at V came to 2 bases and at J to 4 bases, leaving 9 bases not matched to a gene. CDR3 length: 17 residues. Germline loops: CDR1 WSHSY, CDR2 SAAADI. The CDR3 region has the DNA TGCGCCAGCAGTGAGCTGGTAGCGGGGGGGGTAGTAGAGACCCAGTACTTC. Its translation: CASSELVAGGVVETQYF.

In its sample, this clonotype was seen a few times. This chain links TRBV7-2 with TRBJ1-4; D gene uncertain. V was cut by 4 bases and J by 4 bases, with 13 bases left in between. CDR3 length equals 15 residues. Germline values: CDR1 SGHTA, CDR2 FQGNSA. The CDR3 loop is CASSSQLGINEKLFF. In DNA, the CDR3 is TGTGCCAGCAGCTCTCAACTGGGGATTAATGAAAAACTGTTTTTT.